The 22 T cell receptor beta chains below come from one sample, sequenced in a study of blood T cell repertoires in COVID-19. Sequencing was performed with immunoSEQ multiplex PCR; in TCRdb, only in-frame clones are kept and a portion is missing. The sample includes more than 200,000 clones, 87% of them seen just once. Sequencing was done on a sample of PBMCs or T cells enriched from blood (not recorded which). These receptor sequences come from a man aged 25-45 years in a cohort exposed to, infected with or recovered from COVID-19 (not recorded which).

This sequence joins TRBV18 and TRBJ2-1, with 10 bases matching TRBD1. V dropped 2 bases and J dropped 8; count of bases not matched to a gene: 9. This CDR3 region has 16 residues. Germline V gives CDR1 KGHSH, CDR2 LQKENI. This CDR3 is CASSPTPGTGVHEQFF. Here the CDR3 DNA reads TGTGCCAGCTCACCAACCCCCGGGACAGGGGTACATGAGCAGTTCTTC.

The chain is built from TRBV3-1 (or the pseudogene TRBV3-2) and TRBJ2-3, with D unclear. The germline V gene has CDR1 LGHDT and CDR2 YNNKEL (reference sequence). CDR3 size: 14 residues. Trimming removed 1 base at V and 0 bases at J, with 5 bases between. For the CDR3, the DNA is TGTGCCAGCAGCCAAGTTCGTAGCACAGATACGCAGTATTTT. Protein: CASSQVRSTDTQYF.

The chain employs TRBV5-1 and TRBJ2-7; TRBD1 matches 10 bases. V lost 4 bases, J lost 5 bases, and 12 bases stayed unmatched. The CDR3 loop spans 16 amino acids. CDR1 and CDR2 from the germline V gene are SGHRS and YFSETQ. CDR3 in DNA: TGCGCCAGCAGCATTACCCCGGGACAGGGGACCCACGAGCAGTACTTC. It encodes CASSITPGQGTHEQYF.

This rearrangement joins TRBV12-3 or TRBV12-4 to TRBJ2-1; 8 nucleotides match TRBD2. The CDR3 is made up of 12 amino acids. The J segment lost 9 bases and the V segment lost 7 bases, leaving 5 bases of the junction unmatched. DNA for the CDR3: TGTGCCAGCACCACCGGGGGGGTTGAGCAGTTCTTC. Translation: CASTTGGVEQFF.

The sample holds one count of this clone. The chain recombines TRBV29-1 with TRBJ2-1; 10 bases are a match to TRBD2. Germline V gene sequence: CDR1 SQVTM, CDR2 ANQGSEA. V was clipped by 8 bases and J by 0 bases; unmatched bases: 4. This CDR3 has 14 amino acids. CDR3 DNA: TGCAGCTTAATAGCGGGGGGCTCCTACAATGAGCAGTTCTTC. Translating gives CSLIAGGSYNEQFF.

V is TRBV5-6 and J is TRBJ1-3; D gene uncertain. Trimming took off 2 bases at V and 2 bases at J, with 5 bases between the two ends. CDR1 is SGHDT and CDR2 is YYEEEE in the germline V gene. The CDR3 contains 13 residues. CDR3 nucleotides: TGTGCCAGCAGCTTATCCGCTGGAAACACCATATATTTT. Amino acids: CASSLSAGNTIYF.

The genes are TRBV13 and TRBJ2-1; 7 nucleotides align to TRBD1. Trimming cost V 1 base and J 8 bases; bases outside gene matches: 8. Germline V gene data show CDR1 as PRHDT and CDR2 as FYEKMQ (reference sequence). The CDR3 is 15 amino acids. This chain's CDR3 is CASSLDPQGRDEQFF. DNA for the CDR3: TGTGCCAGCAGCTTAGACCCACAGGGGAGAGATGAGCAGTTCTTC.

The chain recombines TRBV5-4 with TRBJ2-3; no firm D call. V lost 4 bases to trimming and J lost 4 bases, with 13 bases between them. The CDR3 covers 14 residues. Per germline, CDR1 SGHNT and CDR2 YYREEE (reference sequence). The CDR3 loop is CASSTPISADTQYF. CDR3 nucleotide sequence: TGTGCCAGCAGCACGCCGATCTCGGCAGATACGCAGTATTTT.

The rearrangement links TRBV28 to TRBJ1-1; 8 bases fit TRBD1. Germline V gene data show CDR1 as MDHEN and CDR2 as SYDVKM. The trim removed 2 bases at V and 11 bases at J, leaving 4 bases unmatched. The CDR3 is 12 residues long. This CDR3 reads CASSLGQGWAFF. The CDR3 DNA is TGTGCCAGCAGTTTAGGACAGGGTTGGGCTTTCTTT.

Here the CDR3 DNA reads TGTGCCAGCAGCTTAGATGTCGGACTAGCGGGAGGGCGTCGGAATGAGCAGTTCTTC. Translated: CASSLDVGLAGGRRNEQFF. The chain joins TRBV11-3 to TRBJ2-1, with 15 bases fitting TRBD2. The V segment lost 0 bases and the J segment 7 bases; nucleotides outside the gene matches: 10. Germline V gene lookup returns CDR1 SGHNT and CDR2 YENEEA. The CDR3 sequence is 19 residues long.

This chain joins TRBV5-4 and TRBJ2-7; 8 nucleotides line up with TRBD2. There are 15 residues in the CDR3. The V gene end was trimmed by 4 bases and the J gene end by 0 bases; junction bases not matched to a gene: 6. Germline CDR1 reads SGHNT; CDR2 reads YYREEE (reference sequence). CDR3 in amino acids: CASSPGLALSYEQYF. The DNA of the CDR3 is TGTGCCAGCAGCCCAGGACTAGCCCTCTCCTACGAGCAGTACTTC. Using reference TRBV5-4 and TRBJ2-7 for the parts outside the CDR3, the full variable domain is ETGVTQSPTHLIKTRGQQVTLRCSSQSGHNTVSWYQQALGQGPQFIFQYYREEENGRGNFPPRFSGLQFPNYSSELNVNALELDDSALYLCASSPGLALSYEQYFGPGTRLTVT.

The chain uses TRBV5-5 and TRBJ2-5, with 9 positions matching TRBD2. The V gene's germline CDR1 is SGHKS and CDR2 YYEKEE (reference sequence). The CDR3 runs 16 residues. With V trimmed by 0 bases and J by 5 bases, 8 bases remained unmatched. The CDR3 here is CASSLEGSGRGETQYF. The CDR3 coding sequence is TGTGCCAGCAGCTTGGAGGGTAGCGGGAGAGGGGAGACCCAGTACTTC.

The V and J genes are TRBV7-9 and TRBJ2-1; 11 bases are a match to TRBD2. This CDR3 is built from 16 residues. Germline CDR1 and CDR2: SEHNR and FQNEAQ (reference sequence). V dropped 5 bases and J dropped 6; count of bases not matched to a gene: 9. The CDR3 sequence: CASSPATGLAGNEQFF. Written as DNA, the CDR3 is TGTGCCAGCAGCCCAGCCACCGGACTAGCGGGCAATGAGCAGTTCTTC.

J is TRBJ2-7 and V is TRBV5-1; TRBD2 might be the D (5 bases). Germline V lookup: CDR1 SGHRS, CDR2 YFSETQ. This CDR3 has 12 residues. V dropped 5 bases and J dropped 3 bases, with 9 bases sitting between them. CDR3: CASRGLFYEQYF. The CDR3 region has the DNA TGCGCCAGCAGAGGACTGTTCTACGAGCAGTACTTC.

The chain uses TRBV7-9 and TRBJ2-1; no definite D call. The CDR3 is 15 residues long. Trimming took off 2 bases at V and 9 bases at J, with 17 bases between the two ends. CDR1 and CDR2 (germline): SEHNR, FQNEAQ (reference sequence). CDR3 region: CASSLTSGAFVEQFF. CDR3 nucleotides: TGTGCCAGCAGCTTAACCTCAGGTGCATTCGTTGAGCAGTTCTTC.

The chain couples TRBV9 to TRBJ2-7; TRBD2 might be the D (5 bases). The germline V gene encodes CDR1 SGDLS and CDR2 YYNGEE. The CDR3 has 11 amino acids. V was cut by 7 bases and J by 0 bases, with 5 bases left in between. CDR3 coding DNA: TGTGCCAGCGGGAGCTCCTACGAGCAGTACTTC. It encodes CASGSSYEQYF.

CDR3 DNA: TGTGCCAGCAGCCCCTCTAGCGGGGCCGACCGGCAGTACTTC. Amino acid sequence: CASSPSSGADRQYF. V is TRBV3-1 (or the pseudogene TRBV3-2) and J is TRBJ2-7; 9 bases are a match to TRBD2. The V gene's germline CDR1 is LGHDT and CDR2 YNNKEL (reference sequence). Trimming cost V 4 bases and J 9 bases; bases outside gene matches: 10. The CDR3 contains 14 residues.

CDR3 DNA: TGTGCCAGCAGCCAATCGGTAGCGGGAGAGACCCAGTACTTC. The encoded protein is CASSQSVAGETQYF. The chain uses TRBV16 and TRBJ2-5; 7 positions match TRBD2. The V and J ends lost 0 bases and 4 bases, in that order; junction bases with no gene match: 2. Germline CDR1 KGHSY, CDR2 FQNENV. This CDR3 region has 14 residues.

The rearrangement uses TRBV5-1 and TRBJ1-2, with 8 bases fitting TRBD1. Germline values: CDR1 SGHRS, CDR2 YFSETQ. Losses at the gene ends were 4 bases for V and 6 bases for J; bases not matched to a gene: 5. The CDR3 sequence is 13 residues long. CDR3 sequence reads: CASSEGQVDGYTF. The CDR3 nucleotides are TGCGCCAGCAGCGAGGGACAGGTTGATGGCTACACCTTC.

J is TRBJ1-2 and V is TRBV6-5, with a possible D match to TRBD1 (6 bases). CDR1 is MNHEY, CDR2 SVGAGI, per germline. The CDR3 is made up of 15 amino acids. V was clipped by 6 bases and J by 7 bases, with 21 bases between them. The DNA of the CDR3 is TGTGCCAGCAGGACCACACAGGGTTCCCTGGGTGGCTACACCTTC. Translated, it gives CASRTTQGSLGGYTF.

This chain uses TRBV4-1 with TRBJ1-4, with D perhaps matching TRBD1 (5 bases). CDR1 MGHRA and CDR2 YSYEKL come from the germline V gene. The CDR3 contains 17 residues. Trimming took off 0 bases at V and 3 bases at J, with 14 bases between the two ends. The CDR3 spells CASSQDPRRAPNEKLFF. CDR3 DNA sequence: TGCGCCAGCAGCCAAGATCCGCGCAGGGCCCCTAATGAAAAACTGTTTTTT.

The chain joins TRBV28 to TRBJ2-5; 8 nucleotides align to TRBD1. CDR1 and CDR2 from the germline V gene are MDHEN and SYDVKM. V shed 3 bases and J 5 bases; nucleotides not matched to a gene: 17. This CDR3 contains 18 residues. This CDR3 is CASSFWGSGTGPSETQYF. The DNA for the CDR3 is TGTGCCAGCAGTTTTTGGGGTAGTGGGACAGGCCCTAGCGAGACCCAGTACTTC.